This TCR beta chain derives from a study of Ad26.COV2.S vaccination and SARS-CoV-2 variants. About the study: Once or twice, 56 days apart, Ad26.COV2.S was delivered intramuscularly.

The treatment is: some 20 received Ad26.COV2.S at low or high dose, single or two shots; 5 received placebo; per-sample allocation not given. All samples were drawn on day 63, counting from the first vaccine or placebo injection. The CDR3 covers 12 residues. V dropped 7 bases and J dropped 7; count of bases not matched to a gene: 4. Germline CDR1 and CDR2: SNHLY and FYNNEI. Measured with immunoSEQ multiplex PCR; TCRdb has only the in-frame clones, and not every one. The sample contains about 680,000 clones, about 89% of which appear only once. This clonotype was sampled from a person between 18 and 65 years old who received the Ad26.COV2.S COVID-19 vaccine or a placebo. J is TRBJ2-5 and V is TRBV2; 9 nucleotides line up with TRBD1. Sample: peripheral blood, taken in a trial of Ad26.COV2.S vaccine versus placebo. The CDR3 bases are TGTGCCAGCACCCCGGGACAGGGGACCCAGTACTTC. It translates to CASTPGQGTQYF. Full variable domain (remainder filled in from reference TRBV2 and TRBJ2-5): EPEVTQTPSHQVTQMGQEVILRCVPISNHLYFYWYRQILGQKVEFLVSFYNNEISEKSEIFDDQFSVERPDGSNFTLKIRSTKLEDSAMYFCASTPGQGTQYFGPGTRLLVL.